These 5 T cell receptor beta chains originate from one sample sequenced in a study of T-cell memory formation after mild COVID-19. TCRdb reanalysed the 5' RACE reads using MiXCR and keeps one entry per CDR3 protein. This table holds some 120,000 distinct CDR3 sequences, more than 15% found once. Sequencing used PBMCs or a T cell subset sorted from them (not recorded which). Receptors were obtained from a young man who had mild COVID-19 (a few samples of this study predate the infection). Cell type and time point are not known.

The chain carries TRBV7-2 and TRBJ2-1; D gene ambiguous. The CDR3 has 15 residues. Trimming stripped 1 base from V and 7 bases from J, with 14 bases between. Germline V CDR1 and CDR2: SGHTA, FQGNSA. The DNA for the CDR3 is TGTGCCAGCAGCTTAGAACCCGGACCGCTGAATGAGCAGTTCTTC. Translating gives CASSLEPGPLNEQFF.

CDR3: CASSVTGYSGANVLTF. The DNA of the CDR3 is TGTGCCAGCAGCGTGACAGGGTACTCTGGGGCCAACGTCCTGACTTTC. This chain links TRBV7-3 with TRBJ2-6, with 7 bases aligning to TRBD1. CDR1 SGHTA and CDR2 FQGTGA come from the germline V gene. The CDR3 length is 16 residues. With 5 bases clipped from V and 0 bases from J, the junction kept 4 bases outside the gene matches.

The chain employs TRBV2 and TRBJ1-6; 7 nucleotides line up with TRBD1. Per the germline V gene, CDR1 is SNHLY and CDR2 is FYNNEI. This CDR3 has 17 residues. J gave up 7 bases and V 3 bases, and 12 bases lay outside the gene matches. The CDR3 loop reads CASSELSRDRLNSPLHF. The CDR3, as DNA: TGTGCCAGCAGTGAGCTTAGCAGGGACAGATTAAATTCACCCCTCCACTTT.

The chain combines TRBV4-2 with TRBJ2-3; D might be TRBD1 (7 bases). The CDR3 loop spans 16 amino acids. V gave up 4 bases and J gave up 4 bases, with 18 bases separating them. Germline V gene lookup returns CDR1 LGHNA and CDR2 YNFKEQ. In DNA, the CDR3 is TGTGCCAGCAGCCGGGGGGACAGCTTCGCGGCAGATACGCAGTATTTT. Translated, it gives CASSRGDSFAADTQYF.

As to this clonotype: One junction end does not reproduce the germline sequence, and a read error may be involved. Here the CDR3 reads CASSFDSTWELFF. Written as DNA, the CDR3 is TGCGCCAGCAGCTTTGACTCCACCTGGGAGCTGTTTTTT. This chain links TRBV5-1 with TRBJ2-2; D unresolved. The CDR3 is 13 residues long. Germline V gene lookup returns CDR1 SGHRS and CDR2 YFSETQ.